The T cell receptor (beta chain) under discussion was sequenced for a study of blood T cell dynamics during melanoma immunotherapy. Study details: Standard first-line treatment here was pembrolizumab or nivolumab plus ipilimumab in metastatic melanoma.

The sample's time point: pre-treatment baseline. Samples come from before therapy and from week 3 after the first blockade cycle. Findings of the study overall: Unlike progressors, later disease-control patients had W3 repertoires gaining clonality or diversity. It remained unknown if the driving T cell clones were melanoma-specific.

The repertoire was sequenced with immunoSEQ multiplex PCR; TCRdb's copy has only in-frame clones and lacks some. The data show about 20,000 clones, 85% to 90% seen once. Points on this clone: Its antigen is unknown.

The sample consisted of blood, taken from a patient treated with checkpoint blockade. The receptor's source is a human donor with melanoma.

The CDR3 DNA is TGTGCCAGCTGCAATCCCGGGACAGCTGGCGAGACCCAGTACTTC. Translation gives CASCNPGTAGETQYF. This sequence joins TRBV28 and TRBJ2-5; 7 positions match TRBD1. The CDR3 is 15 amino acids. Looked up from germline, CDR1 is MDHEN and CDR2 is SYDVKM. The V and J ends lost 8 bases and 5 bases, in that order; junction bases with no gene match: 14.